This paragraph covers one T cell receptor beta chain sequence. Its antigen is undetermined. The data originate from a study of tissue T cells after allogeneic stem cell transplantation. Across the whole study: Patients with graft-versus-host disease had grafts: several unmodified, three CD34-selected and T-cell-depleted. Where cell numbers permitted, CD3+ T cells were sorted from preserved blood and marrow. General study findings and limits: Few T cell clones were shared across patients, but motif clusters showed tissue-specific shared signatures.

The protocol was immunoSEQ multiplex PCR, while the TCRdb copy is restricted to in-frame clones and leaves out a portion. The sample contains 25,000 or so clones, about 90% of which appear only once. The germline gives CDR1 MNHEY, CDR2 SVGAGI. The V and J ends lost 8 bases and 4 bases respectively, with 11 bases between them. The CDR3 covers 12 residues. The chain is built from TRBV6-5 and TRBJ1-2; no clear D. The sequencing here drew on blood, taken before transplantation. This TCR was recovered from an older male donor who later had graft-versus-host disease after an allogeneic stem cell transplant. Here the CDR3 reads CASGRVGYGYTF. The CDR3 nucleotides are TGTGCCAGCGGGAGGGTTGGCTATGGCTACACCTTC.